The 30 T cell receptor beta chains presented below share a single source sample, sequenced in a study of control samples from healthy donors and cancer patients. Libraries were prepared by immunoSEQ multiplex PCR; TCRdb keeps only in-frame clonotypes and omits some of them. The profile shows roughly 80,000 clones, 70% to 90% of them singletons. Sequencing was carried out using blood. These receptor sequences come from a woman in her 50s in good health.

V usage is TRBV3-1 (or the pseudogene TRBV3-2) and J usage is TRBJ2-7; D is ambiguous. The CDR3 runs 12 residues. V lost 1 base and J lost 4, with 5 bases in between. In germline, CDR1 is LGHDT, CDR2 YNNKEL (reference sequence). As DNA, the CDR3 is TGTGCCAGCAGCCAAGTGGGGTACGAGCAGTACTTC. As protein: CASSQVGYEQYF.

The rearrangement joins TRBV4-1 to TRBJ2-7; 7 bases line up with TRBD1. The length of the CDR3 is 14 residues. Germline loops: CDR1 MGHRA, CDR2 YSYEKL. V gave up 2 bases and J gave up 0 bases; unmatched junction bases: 1. CDR3 residues: CASSQRGPSYEQYF. The CDR3 coding sequence is TGCGCCAGCAGCCAAAGGGGGCCCTCCTACGAGCAGTACTTC.

The chain carries TRBV3-1 (or the pseudogene TRBV3-2) and TRBJ1-2, with D possibly being TRBD1 (5 bases). Trimming cost V 3 bases and J 6 bases, with 11 bases left between them. This CDR3 has 13 residues. CDR1 is LGHDT, CDR2 YNNKEL, per germline (reference sequence). The CDR3 DNA sequence: TGTGCCAGCAGCCATCGGGGCACGGATGGCTACACCTTC. It is translated as CASSHRGTDGYTF.

This clone was detected once. The rearrangement joins TRBV2 to TRBJ2-7; tentative D call: TRBD2 (5 bases). The CDR3 covers 14 residues. Germline CDR1 reads SNHLY; CDR2 reads FYNNEI. V was clipped by 5 bases and J by 5 bases, with 16 bases between them. In DNA form, the CDR3 reads TGTGCCAGCAGTCGGGGTCTGGTGTTCGACGAGCAGTACTTC. As protein: CASSRGLVFDEQYF.

This chain uses TRBV30 with TRBJ1-1; TRBD1 matches at 10 bases. J lost 0 bases, V lost 4 bases, and 11 bases had no gene match. Germline V lookup: CDR1 GTSNPN, CDR2 SVGIG (reference sequence). The CDR3 is made up of 17 amino acids. CDR3 DNA sequence: TGTGCCTGGACGCCTCCGGGACAGGGGCCTATGAACACTGAAGCTTTCTTT. It yields the protein CAWTPPGQGPMNTEAFF.

This clone has a handful of counts. This chain uses TRBV5-4 with TRBJ2-2; the D is unclear. CDR1 is SGHNT, CDR2 YYREEE, per germline (reference sequence). V was pared by 1 base and J by 0 bases, with 7 bases between. The CDR3 runs to 15 residues. This CDR3 reads CASSLLSANTGELFF. CDR3 in DNA: TGTGCCAGCAGCTTGCTTAGTGCGAACACCGGGGAGCTGTTTTTT.

V gene TRBV19 combines with J gene TRBJ2-3; 12 bases agree with TRBD2. V shed 8 bases, J shed 5 bases, and the junction held 2 bases outside the gene matches. Per the germline V gene, CDR1 is LNHDA and CDR2 is SQIVND (reference sequence). This CDR3 region has 13 residues. CDR3 sequence reads: CASLTSGGDTQYF. CDR3 nucleotide sequence: TGTGCCAGTTTGACTAGCGGGGGAGATACGCAGTATTTT. The complete variable domain, with remaining parts taken from reference TRBV19 and TRBJ2-3, reads DGGITQSPKYLFRKEGQNVTLSCEQNLNHDAMYWYRQDPGQGLRLIYYSQIVNDFQKGDIAEGYSVSREKKESFPLTVTSAQKNPTAFYLCASLTSGGDTQYFGPGTRLTVL.

This clone appeared once. V is TRBV11-2 and J is TRBJ1-2, with D possibly TRBD1 on 5 matching bases. The CDR3 length is 14 residues. Trimming removed 5 bases at V and 7 bases at J, with 17 bases between. Germline values: CDR1 SGHAT, CDR2 FQNNGV. The CDR3 nucleotides are TGTGCCAGCAGCGTACAAACAGGTGCGCTTGGCTACACCTTC. This gives the protein CASSVQTGALGYTF. Using reference TRBV11-2 and TRBJ1-2 for the parts outside the CDR3, the full variable domain is EAGVAQSPRYKIIEKRQSVAFWCNPISGHATLYWYQQILGQGPKLLIQFQNNGVVDDSQLPKDRFSAERLKGVDSTLKIQPAKLEDSAVYLCASSVQTGALGYTFGSGTRLTVV.

The V and J genes are TRBV10-2 and TRBJ1-2; TRBD1 matches at 7 bases. Trimming at V came to 6 bases and at J to 8 bases, leaving 9 bases not matched to a gene. Looked up from germline, CDR1 is WSHSY and CDR2 is SAAADI. The CDR3 runs to 13 residues. The CDR3 DNA reads as TGCGCCAGCAGCCAAAGACAGGGTCGAGGCTACACCTTC. Amino acids: CASSQRQGRGYTF.

This clone was recorded a few times. This CDR3 reads CASSLGGTDTQYF. In DNA form, the CDR3 reads TGTGCCAGCAGCTTAGGGGGCACAGATACGCAGTATTTT. The rearrangement uses TRBV5-4 and TRBJ2-3; possibly TRBD1 for D (5 bases). The germline V gene has CDR1 SGHNT and CDR2 YYREEE (reference sequence). V was shortened by 2 bases and J by 1 base, with 5 bases between the two germline ends. CDR3 length equals 13 residues.

The CDR3 is CSGGGGQGMNTEAFF. DNA for the CDR3: TGCAGCGGCGGGGGGGGACAGGGGATGAACACTGAAGCTTTCTTT. This chain uses TRBV29-1 with TRBJ1-1; 10 bases are a match to TRBD1. The CDR3 loop spans 15 amino acids. Germline V gene lookup returns CDR1 SQVTM and CDR2 ANQGSEA. With V trimmed by 7 bases and J by 0 bases, 8 bases remained unmatched.

This clone was seen a single time. The V gene is TRBV18, the J gene TRBJ1-5, with D unclear. The CDR3 length is 14 residues. Per germline, CDR1 KGHSH and CDR2 LQKENI. V was trimmed by 3 bases and J by 0 bases, leaving 6 bases between them. CDR3 sequence (DNA): TGTGCCAGCTCACCTGGAGGTAGCAATCAGCCCCAGCATTTT. Translating gives CASSPGGSNQPQHF. Drawing the rest from reference TRBV18 and TRBJ1-5, the complete variable domain is NAGVMQNPRHLVRRRGQEARLRCSPMKGHSHVYWYRQLPEEGLKFMVYLQKENIIDESGMPKERFSAEFPKEGPSILRIQQVVRGDSAAYFCASSPGGSNQPQHFGDGTRLSIL.

This clone appeared once. The chain combines TRBV7-8 with TRBJ1-3; D is unresolved. Looked up from germline, CDR1 is SGHVS and CDR2 is FQNEAQ. Deletions cut 6 bases from V and 2 bases from J, with 17 bases between. The CDR3 length is 16 residues. The CDR3, as DNA: TGTGCCAGCAGTTTACTGCCCCTTCCCACTGGAAACACCATATATTTT. It translates to CASSLLPLPTGNTIYF.

The chain uses TRBV27 and TRBJ2-2; D is unresolved. This CDR3 is built from 14 residues. V was shortened by 3 bases and J by 6 bases, with 11 bases between the two germline ends. Germline V gene data show CDR1 as MNHEY and CDR2 as SMNVEV (reference sequence). This CDR3 reads CASSFSSTAGELFF. DNA for the CDR3: TGTGCCAGCAGTTTTAGTAGTACCGCCGGGGAGCTGTTTTTT.

The chain employs TRBV5-1 and TRBJ1-6; D gene uncertain. Trimming left V 0 bases short and J 10 bases short, with 17 bases between. The CDR3 runs 16 residues. From germline, CDR1 is SGHRS and CDR2 YFSETQ. CDR3 residues: CASSLGSVLARSPLHF. The CDR3 region has the DNA TGCGCCAGCAGCTTGGGATCAGTCCTAGCGCGGTCACCCCTCCACTTT.

The rearrangement joins TRBV6-5 to TRBJ2-3; TRBD1 might be the D (6 bases). CDR1 and CDR2 (germline): MNHEY, SVGAGI. This CDR3 is 13 amino acids long. V was clipped by 6 bases and J by 5 bases, with 12 bases between them. CDR3: CASRAGDKDTQYF. In DNA, the CDR3 is TGTGCCAGCAGGGCAGGGGATAAAGATACGCAGTATTTT.

The chain joins TRBV27 to TRBJ1-5; 7 bases line up with TRBD1. Germline-derived CDR1 and CDR2 are MNHEY and SMNVEV (reference sequence). The CDR3 runs 15 residues. With 6 bases clipped from V and 2 bases from J, the junction kept 7 bases outside the gene matches. CDR3 residues: CASRRAGTGNQPQHF. CDR3 sequence (DNA): TGTGCCAGCAGACGGGCGGGGACAGGCAATCAGCCCCAGCATTTT.

This clone was recorded once. CDR3 nucleotide sequence: TGTGCCAGTAGTAACAGGGGGACCTACGAGCAGTACTTC. It yields the protein CASSNRGTYEQYF. J is TRBJ2-7 and V is TRBV19; 8 bases fit TRBD1. The CDR3 has 13 amino acids. V gave up 4 bases and J gave up 2 bases; unmatched junction bases: 1. Per the germline V gene, CDR1 is LNHDA and CDR2 is SQIVND (reference sequence).

The rearrangement links TRBV11-2 to TRBJ1-4; D remains ambiguous. There are 14 residues in the CDR3. Germline V gene data show CDR1 as SGHAT and CDR2 as FQNNGV. V lost 4 bases and J 8 bases, leaving 14 bases between the germline ends. CDR3 sequence: CASSSRGATEKLFF. The CDR3 DNA reads TGTGCCAGCAGCTCGCGGGGTGCGACGGAAAAACTGTTTTTT.

The V call is TRBV4-2, the J call TRBJ2-1, with 9 bases aligning to TRBD2. Germline CDR1 LGHNA, CDR2 YNFKEQ. The CDR3 covers 18 residues. V shed 4 bases, J shed 8 bases, and the junction held 18 bases outside the gene matches. DNA of the CDR3: TGTGCCAGCAGCCCCTTGGGGGCTGGCGGGGGGGCCTTGGATGAGCAGTTCTTC. This encodes CASSPLGAGGGALDEQFF.

This clone was found a few times. One end of the junction does not line up with germline, which may come from a read error. The chain recombines TRBV12-5 with TRBJ1-5; 9 bases align to TRBD1. Germline V gene sequence: CDR1 LGHNT, CDR2 FRNRAP. The CDR3 has 15 residues. CDR3 residues: CASGRAGTGNPPQHF. CDR3 nucleotide sequence: TGTGCTAGTGGACGCGCCGGGACAGGGAATCCGCCCCAGCATTTT. The full variable domain, with the rest looked up from reference TRBV12-5 and TRBJ1-5, is DARVTQTPRHKVTEMGQEVTMRCQPILGHNTVFWYRQTMMQGLELLAYFRNRAPLDDSGMPKDRFSAEMPDATLATLKIQPSEPRDSAVYFCASGRAGTGNPPQHFGDGTRLSIL.

J is TRBJ2-3 and V is TRBV13, with D tentatively TRBD1 (7 bases). The CDR3 has 15 residues. Deletions cut 5 bases from V and 4 bases from J, with 16 bases between. Germline V gives CDR1 PRHDT, CDR2 FYEKMQ (reference sequence). This chain's CDR3 is CASSPGGIQADTQYF. In DNA form, the CDR3 reads TGTGCCAGCAGCCCAGGGGGGATTCAGGCAGATACGCAGTATTTT.

The V and J genes are TRBV30 and TRBJ1-2, with D hard to call. The CDR3 totals 11 residues. Germline V gives CDR1 GTSNPN, CDR2 SVGIG (reference sequence). Trimming stripped 1 base from V and 5 bases from J, with 5 bases between. The CDR3 reads CAWSDSYGYTF. DNA for the CDR3: TGTGCCTGGAGTGACAGTTATGGCTACACCTTC.

The chain couples TRBV4-2 to TRBJ1-1; TRBD1 is a possible D gene (5 bases). The CDR3 is made up of 16 amino acids. The germline CDR1 and CDR2 sequences are LGHNA and YNFKEQ. Trimming took 0 bases from V and 0 from J, leaving 11 bases between them. CDR3 DNA: TGTGCCAGCAGCCAAGATGTCGGAGGGGTGAACACTGAAGCTTTCTTT. Amino acid sequence: CASSQDVGGVNTEAFF.

The J gene is TRBJ1-2, the V gene TRBV6-1; D is unresolved. Germline lookup yields CDR1 MNHNS and CDR2 SASEGT. This CDR3 has 15 amino acids. V lost 2 bases and J lost 4, with 14 bases in between. The CDR3 bases are TGTGCCAGCAGTGAAAGGTGGAAAGGGAGCTATGGCTACACCTTC. This translates into CASSERWKGSYGYTF.

The table lists this clone with a count of one. The chain carries TRBV5-1 and TRBJ2-1; tentative D call: TRBD2 (6 bases). V was pared by 3 bases and J by 0 bases, with 10 bases between. The CDR3 has 15 residues. The germline V gene encodes CDR1 SGHRS and CDR2 YFSETQ. CDR3 coding DNA: TGCGCCAGCAGCTGGGGGGAATTCTCCTACAATGAGCAGTTCTTC. Translation: CASSWGEFSYNEQFF.

J is TRBJ2-2 and V is TRBV7-9; D is unresolved. Germline V lookup: CDR1 SEHNR, CDR2 FQNEAQ (reference sequence). This CDR3 spans 13 amino acids. V lost 7 bases to trimming and J lost 6 bases, with 12 bases between them. The CDR3 reads CASTLTHPGELFF. The CDR3 bases are TGTGCCAGCACCCTAACCCATCCCGGGGAGCTGTTTTTT.

The rearrangement joins TRBV14 to TRBJ1-2; TRBD1 agrees at 7 bases. V gave up 4 bases and J gave up 8 bases; unmatched junction bases: 7. The CDR3 extends over 13 amino acids. Germline V gene data show CDR1 as SGHDN and CDR2 as FVKESK. The DNA for the CDR3 is TGTGCCAGCAGCCGGACAGGCGGAGGGGGCTACACCTTC. It is translated as CASSRTGGGGYTF.

The rearrangement joins TRBV5-4 to TRBJ2-3; TRBD2 matches at 11 bases. CDR1 and CDR2 (germline): SGHNT, YYREEE (reference sequence). The CDR3 runs 17 residues. The V and J ends lost 3 bases and 3 bases, in that order; junction bases with no gene match: 9. Here the CDR3 DNA reads TGTGCCAGCAGCTCGCCAACTAGCGGGGGACAGACAGATACGCAGTATTTT. Translated, it gives CASSSPTSGGQTDTQYF.

On this clone itself: The identical CDR3 is also encoded by other nucleotide sequences in the sample. CDR3 DNA sequence: TGTGCCTGGAGTAGGGGTCTGAACACTGAAGCTTTCTTT. Translated, it gives CAWSRGLNTEAFF. The chain joins TRBV30 to TRBJ1-1; tentatively, D is TRBD1 (5 bases). Germline CDR1 is GTSNPN and CDR2 is SVGIG (reference sequence). The V end was cut by 2 bases, the J end by 0 bases, with 7 bases between. The CDR3 has 13 amino acids.